What follows are 24 T cell receptor beta chains derived from one specimen sequenced in a study of T cell repertoires in cytomegalovirus infection. TCRdb re-called the reads through MiXCR, storing one row per CDR3 protein. This table has 200,000 to 300,000 distinct CDR3 sequences, about 13% appearing once. The specimen was PBMCs. The receptors derive from a human donor in good health (CMV status not recorded). Some clones in this sample may be carry-over from other donors' samples.

V is TRBV7-3 and J is TRBJ2-5; TRBD2 aligns across 8 bases. This CDR3 comprises 15 residues. The germline V gene encodes CDR1 SGHTA and CDR2 FQGTGA. The ends lost 2 bases at V and 3 bases at J; junction bases unmatched: 5. This CDR3 is CASSLAGGPKETQYF. The CDR3 coding sequence is TGTGCCAGCAGCTTAGCGGGGGGACCCAAAGAGACCCAGTACTTC. The full variable domain, rest sourced from reference TRBV7-3 and TRBJ2-5, is GAGVSQTPSNKVTEKGKYVELRCDPISGHTALYWYRQSLGQGPEFLIYFQGTGAADDSGLPNDRFFAVRPEGSVSTLKIQRTERGDSAVYLCASSLAGGPKETQYFGPGTRLLVL.

This clonotype was recorded many times. This chain uses TRBV7-2 with TRBJ1-6; TRBD1 matches at 7 bases. Germline CDR1 and CDR2: SGHTA and FQGNSA. The CDR3 runs to 17 residues. The V and J ends lost 1 base and 7 bases, in that order; junction bases with no gene match: 10. The CDR3 DNA follows: TGTGCCAGCAGCTTAGAAACGGTGACAGGGCGGAATTCACCCCTCCACTTT. It yields the protein CASSLETVTGRNSPLHF.

This clonotype was counted at least ten times. This rearrangement joins TRBV7-2 to TRBJ1-2; D may be TRBD1 (5 bases). Trimming cost V 5 bases and J 3 bases, with 16 bases left between them. This CDR3 comprises 15 residues. CDR1 is SGHTA and CDR2 is FQGNSA in the germline V gene. CDR3 region: CASSIDSAIYYGYTF. In nucleotides, the CDR3 is TGTGCCAGCAGCATCGACAGTGCTATTTACTATGGCTACACCTTC.

The CDR3 DNA reads TGCAGTGCTAGGGGGGACCGCTTCTTCGGGGAGCAGTTCTTC. This encodes CSARGDRFFGEQFF. The chain employs TRBV20-1 and TRBJ2-1, with D perhaps matching TRBD1 or TRBD2 (5 bases each). The CDR3 has 14 amino acids. Germline V CDR1 and CDR2: DFQATT, SNEGSKA (reference sequence). V lost 3 bases and J 10 bases, leaving 19 bases between the germline ends.

This clonotype appeared many times. The J gene is TRBJ1-6, the V gene TRBV12-3 or TRBV12-4; possible D gene TRBD1, 5 bases. The CDR3 covers 16 residues. The ends were cut back, 6 bases at V and 3 bases at J, with 15 bases in the middle. The CDR3 nucleotides read TGTGCCAGCAGCCCTACCCAGGGACTCTATAATTCACCCCTCCACTTT. Amino acids: CASSPTQGLYNSPLHF.

This rearrangement joins TRBV25-1 to TRBJ2-7; 7 bases line up with TRBD2. CDR3 size: 14 residues. Germline CDR1 MGHDK, CDR2 SYGVNS. V trimming: 6 bases; J trimming: 1 base; junction bases outside the gene matches: 6. CDR3 nucleotides: TGTGCCAGCAGGGGGGGGAAGGGGTCCTACGAGCAGTACTTC. This encodes CASRGGKGSYEQYF.

This clonotype was counted ten times or more. The gene calls are TRBV7-8 and TRBJ2-5; 9 nucleotides line up with TRBD1. Germline values: CDR1 SGHVS, CDR2 FQNEAQ. The CDR3 runs to 14 residues. The V and J ends lost 6 bases and 4 bases, in that order; junction bases with no gene match: 6. CDR3 residues: CASSLTGGAETQYF. The DNA of the CDR3 is TGTGCCAGCAGTCTTACAGGGGGCGCAGAGACCCAGTACTTC.

This clonotype was seen a few times. The chain combines TRBV7-6 with TRBJ1-1, with D uncertain. The CDR3 has 13 residues. The V gene's germline CDR1 is SGHVS and CDR2 FNYEAQ. Trimming took off 3 bases at V and 7 bases at J, with 12 bases between the two ends. Here the CDR3 DNA reads TGTGCCAGCAGCTTCCGCGACAAATTTGAAGCTTTCTTT. It yields the protein CASSFRDKFEAFF.

This clonotype was seen only a few times. The chain joins TRBV28 to TRBJ1-2; TRBD1 matches 7 bases. Germline V CDR1 and CDR2: MDHEN, SYDVKM. The CDR3 runs 13 residues. Unmatched junction bases numbered 4, after V lost 3 bases and J lost 6 bases. This chain's CDR3 is CASSLTGRDGYTF. As DNA, the CDR3 is TGTGCCAGCAGTTTGACAGGGAGGGATGGCTACACCTTC.

This clonotype came up many times. The J gene is TRBJ2-2, the V gene TRBV19; D may be TRBD1 (5 bases). There are 15 residues in the CDR3. The V gene's germline CDR1 is LNHDA and CDR2 SQIVND (reference sequence). The V end lost 3 bases, the J end lost 0 bases, and 8 bases lay between the germline ends. The CDR3 DNA reads as TGTGCCAGTAGTATGATGACAGCGAACACCGGGGAGCTGTTTTTT. It translates to CASSMMTANTGELFF. Using reference TRBV19 and TRBJ2-2 for the parts outside the CDR3, the full variable domain is DGGITQSPKYLFRKEGQNVTLSCEQNLNHDAMYWYRQDPGQGLRLIYYSQIVNDFQKGDIAEGYSVSREKKESFPLTVTSAQKNPTAFYLCASSMMTANTGELFFGEGSRLTVL.

There are many counts of this clonotype. This chain links TRBV10-3 with TRBJ2-3, with TRBD2 matching over 14 bases. The germline V gene has CDR1 ENHRY and CDR2 SYGVKD. The CDR3 sequence is 16 residues long. V gave up 6 bases and J gave up 2 bases; unmatched junction bases: 4. CDR3 amino acids: CAISSTSGRDTDTQYF. The CDR3 DNA follows: TGTGCCATCAGCTCGACTAGCGGGAGGGACACAGATACGCAGTATTTT.

This clonotype qualifies as medium-sized. This rearrangement joins TRBV7-9 to TRBJ2-1; 7 nucleotides align to TRBD2. Germline V gene sequence: CDR1 SEHNR, CDR2 FQNEAQ (reference sequence). This CDR3 has 15 residues. J lost 10 bases, V lost 3 bases, and 12 bases had no gene match. The CDR3 DNA sequence: TGTGCCAGCAGCTTTCCTAGCGGAGGGTCCCAAGAGCAGTTCTTC. Translation: CASSFPSGGSQEQFF.

In its sample, this clonotype ranks as medium-sized. The J gene is TRBJ2-1, the V gene TRBV7-9; maybe TRBD2 (7 bases). The V gene lost 5 bases and the J gene lost 7 bases, with 27 bases spanning the gap. Germline CDR1 and CDR2: SEHNR and FQNEAQ (reference sequence). The CDR3 loop spans 18 amino acids. The CDR3 protein is CASSNQRAAGVQGNEQFF. The CDR3 region has the DNA TGTGCCAGCAGCAATCAAAGGGCGGCGGGAGTTCAGGGGAATGAGCAGTTCTTC.

About this clonotype itself: As the CDR3 is not closed by the conserved phenylalanine or tryptophan, this likely results from a read error. The chain joins TRBV9 to TRBJ1-5; no firm D call. The germline V gene encodes CDR1 SGDLS and CDR2 YYNGEE. Deletions cut 0 bases from V and 6 bases from J, with 10 bases between. The length of the CDR3 is 14 residues. CDR3 sequence: CASSVGGVGQPQHV. The DNA of the CDR3 is TGTGCCAGCAGCGTAGGTGGGGTAGGTCAGCCCCAGCATGTT.

V and J are TRBV5-5 and TRBJ2-1, with D possibly being TRBD1 (6 bases). V gave up 7 bases and J gave up 7 bases, with 30 bases separating them. This CDR3 spans 18 amino acids. In germline, CDR1 is SGHKS, CDR2 YYEKEE (reference sequence). This CDR3 is CASGTGTGKSLGKNEQFF. DNA of the CDR3: TGTGCCAGCGGTACAGGGACGGGTAAGAGTTTGGGGAAGAATGAGCAGTTCTTC.

DNA for the CDR3: TGTGCCAGCAGTTCCGGACAGGTCGCCGGAGCTTTCTTT. This sequence encodes CASSSGQVAGAFF. V usage is TRBV27 and J usage is TRBJ1-1; 7 nucleotides agree with TRBD1. The CDR3 has 13 amino acids. In germline, CDR1 is MNHEY, CDR2 SMNVEV (reference sequence). V was pared by 4 bases and J by 10 bases, with 9 bases of the junction left unmatched.

This chain links TRBV2 with TRBJ2-1; 8 positions match TRBD2. The V gene's germline CDR1 is SNHLY and CDR2 FYNNEI. The CDR3 runs to 18 residues. V shed 7 bases and J 2 bases; nucleotides not matched to a gene: 16. CDR3 sequence (DNA): TGTGCCAGCACGCCGGTCCCTTTAGCGGGGTTCACCTACAATGAGCAGTTCTTC. Its protein product is CASTPVPLAGFTYNEQFF. Drawing the rest from reference TRBV2 and TRBJ2-1, the complete variable domain is EPEVTQTPSHQVTQMGQEVILRCVPISNHLYFYWYRQILGQKVEFLVSFYNNEISEKSEIFDDQFSVERPDGSNFTLKIRSTKLEDSAMYFCASTPVPLAGFTYNEQFFGPGTRLTVL.

This clonotype was recorded at least ten times. The chain recombines TRBV12-3 or TRBV12-4 with TRBJ1-2, with no clear D. The CDR3 is made up of 15 amino acids. V was trimmed by 3 bases and J by 0 bases, leaving 11 bases between them. CDR3 sequence: CASSFNRLSNYGYTF. CDR3 coding DNA: TGTGCCAGCAGTTTTAACAGATTATCTAACTATGGCTACACCTTC.

This clonotype occurred many times. The genes are TRBV20-1 and TRBJ2-7, with 13 bases that match TRBD2. CDR3 length equals 16 residues. The ends lost 3 bases at V and 6 bases at J; junction bases unmatched: 11. Germline V gives CDR1 DFQATT, CDR2 SNEGSKA (reference sequence). The CDR3, as DNA: TGCAGTGCTAGGGCGACTAGCGGGGGGAATCGCTTCGAGCAGTACTTC. Its translation: CSARATSGGNRFEQYF.

This clonotype was observed many times. This chain joins TRBV7-6 and TRBJ1-5; D is possibly TRBD1 (5 bases). V gave up 1 base and J gave up 2 bases, with 15 bases separating them. The length of the CDR3 is 17 residues. In germline, CDR1 is SGHVS, CDR2 FNYEAQ. The CDR3 DNA reads TGTGCCAGCAGCTTAGAGCAGGGTAGATTTCGCAATCAGCCCCAGCATTTT. It is translated as CASSLEQGRFRNQPQHF.

The V gene is TRBV24-1, the J gene TRBJ2-1; 12 nucleotides align to TRBD2. The CDR3 length is 15 residues. Germline loops: CDR1 KGHDR, CDR2 SFDVKD. V lost 4 bases and J lost 7; bases outside the gene matches: 4. DNA of the CDR3: TGTGCCACCAGTGACTTCGGGACTAGCGGGAATGAGCAGTTCTTC. Translation gives CATSDFGTSGNEQFF.

The chain joins TRBV7-2 to TRBJ2-3, with 8 positions matching TRBD2. Looked up from germline, CDR1 is SGHTA and CDR2 is FQGNSA. This CDR3 has 15 amino acids. Germline trimming cut 4 bases from V and 6 bases from J; bases unmatched to any gene: 9. The CDR3 reads CASSYAREGGDTQYF. The DNA of the CDR3 is TGTGCCAGCAGCTACGCACGGGAGGGTGGGGATACGCAGTATTTT.

This rearrangement joins TRBV7-2 to TRBJ2-1; the match to TRBD2 covers 11 bases. After removal of 5 bases from V and 6 bases from J, the junction contained 9 bases not matched to a gene. The CDR3 length is 16 residues. Germline CDR1 and CDR2: SGHTA and FQGNSA. The CDR3 DNA is TGTGCCAGCAGCCCGTCAATAGCGGGGGGGGGCAATGAGCAGTTCTTC. Translating gives CASSPSIAGGGNEQFF.

The chain couples TRBV7-9 to TRBJ2-2, with D possibly being TRBD1 (6 bases). Trimming cost V 5 bases and J 4 bases, with 11 bases left between them. CDR1 is SEHNR, CDR2 FQNEAQ, per germline (reference sequence). The length of the CDR3 is 14 residues. The CDR3 coding sequence is TGTGCCAGCAGCCGTGTACAGGGCACCGGGGAGCTGTTTTTT. It encodes CASSRVQGTGELFF.